The 30 T cell receptor beta chains given below trace back to one sample, sequenced in a study of human T cells and chemical hapten exposure. The time point was: pre-sensitization, week 0. Treatment reported: therapeutic diphenylcyclopropenone sensitization with weekly scalp DPC. Unfractionated whole blood served as the source for total RNA extraction. TCRdb processed the RACE reads anew with MiXCR; each CDR3 protein has one entry. The sample carries roughly 38,000 distinct CDR3 sequences, about 12% recorded once. Specimen: whole blood, collected in connection with sensitization to the hapten diphenylcyclopropenone (DPC). The receptors were gathered from a woman aged 40 to 50 with alopecia areata. Some clones in this sample may be carry-over from other donors' samples.

This sequence joins TRBV6-5 and TRBJ2-3; 7 bases align to TRBD1. From germline, CDR1 is MNHEY and CDR2 SVGAGI. J gave up 4 bases and V 5 bases, and 9 bases lay outside the gene matches. This CDR3 contains 15 residues. The CDR3 DNA reads as TGTGCCAGCAGTCCCACTCGGGACAGAGCAGATACGCAGTATTTT. Protein: CASSPTRDRADTQYF.

The DNA of the CDR3 is TGCGCCAGCAGCCCATCCACCCTAGCGGGGGAATACAATGAGCAGTTCTTC. Protein sequence: CASSPSTLAGEYNEQFF. This chain joins TRBV4-3 and TRBJ2-1, with TRBD2 matching 10 bases. The ends lost 4 bases at V and 4 bases at J; junction bases unmatched: 10. From germline, CDR1 is LGHNA and CDR2 YSLEER. The CDR3 runs to 17 residues.

This clonotype appeared a few times. The V gene is TRBV4-2, the J gene TRBJ1-1; no clear D gene. V was trimmed by 4 bases and J by 1 base, leaving 10 bases between them. Germline CDR1 LGHNA, CDR2 YNFKEQ. This CDR3 region has 14 residues. The CDR3 coding sequence is TGTGCCAGCAGCCCCTACGAGGGGAACACTGAAGCTTTCTTT. Translating it yields CASSPYEGNTEAFF.

V gene TRBV7-9 combines with J gene TRBJ1-4; 7 bases fit TRBD1. CDR1 is SEHNR, CDR2 FQNEAQ, per germline (reference sequence). This CDR3 comprises 14 residues. V lost 4 bases, J lost 8 bases, and 7 bases stayed unmatched. CDR3 loop: CASSSGTASEKLFF. DNA for the CDR3: TGTGCCAGCAGCTCCGGGACAGCAAGCGAAAAACTGTTTTTT.

This chain uses TRBV20-1 with TRBJ1-2; TRBD1 aligns across 7 bases. The CDR3 runs to 14 residues. The germline V gene encodes CDR1 DFQATT and CDR2 SNEGSKA (reference sequence). With 6 bases clipped from V and 3 bases from J, the junction kept 10 bases outside the gene matches. CDR3 loop: CSATQGSFHYGYTF. As DNA, the CDR3 is TGCAGTGCAACACAGGGGTCCTTCCACTATGGCTACACCTTC.

In regard to this clonotype: Sequence at one end of the junction differs from germline and may be a read error. The V and J genes are TRBV7-2 and TRBJ2-6; no definite D call. This CDR3 is 17 amino acids long. CDR1 is SGHTA and CDR2 is FQGNSA in the germline V gene. CDR3 in DNA: TGTGCCAGCAGCTTAGACAGAAGTCTTCTTGGGACCAACGTCCTGACTTTC. It specifies CASSLDRSLLGTNVLTF.

The V gene is TRBV10-3, the J gene TRBJ2-1; no definite D call. Trimming pared 3 bases from V and 9 bases from J, leaving 6 bases between. In germline, CDR1 is ENHRY, CDR2 SYGVKD. CDR3 size: 11 residues. CDR3 residues: CAISERGEQFF. The CDR3 bases are TGTGCCATCAGTGAACGAGGTGAGCAGTTCTTC.

The chain joins TRBV7-2 to TRBJ2-1; TRBD2 matches at 8 bases. The junction had 5 bases not matched to a gene; V was cut back by 0 bases and J by 4 bases. The CDR3 length is 16 residues. Germline-derived CDR1 and CDR2 are SGHTA and FQGNSA. The CDR3 spells CASSLAVLAGYNEQFF. The CDR3 nucleotides read TGTGCCAGCAGCTTAGCGGTGCTAGCGGGTTACAATGAGCAGTTCTTC.

The sample holds a few counts of this clonotype. The V and J genes are TRBV4-3 and TRBJ1-1; D is undetermined. The CDR3 runs 14 residues. With 1 base removed from V and 0 bases from J, the gap between germline ends came to 6 bases. Germline assignment: CDR1 LGHNA and CDR2 YSLEER. The CDR3 DNA reads TGCGCCAGCAGCCAAGTTCCCTTGAACACTGAAGCTTTCTTT. This sequence encodes CASSQVPLNTEAFF.

In its sample, this clonotype was seen many times. The rearrangement joins TRBV3-1 to TRBJ2-2, with TRBD2 as a possible D gene (5 bases). The CDR3 spans 15 residues. Germline CDR1 LGHDT, CDR2 YNNKEL (reference sequence). V was trimmed by 2 bases and J by 1 base, leaving 8 bases between them. The CDR3 loop reads CASSQSGRNTGELFF. CDR3 in DNA: TGTGCCAGCAGCCAAAGCGGACGGAACACCGGGGAGCTGTTTTTT.

A few counts support this clonotype. The chain links TRBV21-1 to TRBJ2-5; whether TRBD1, the table's D call, matches the DNA was not checked. TRBV21-1 is a pseudogene segment. The CDR3 covers 14 residues. CDR3 nucleotides: TGTGCCAGCAGCAAAGATTCCCCTGAGGAGACCCAGTACTTC. As protein: CASSKDSPEETQYF.

This clonotype was seen a handful of times. The chain couples TRBV5-1 to TRBJ1-1; no reliable D call. There are 15 residues in the CDR3. CDR1 and CDR2 (germline): SGHRS, YFSETQ. The V end was cut by 0 bases, the J end by 2 bases, with 11 bases between. In DNA form, the CDR3 reads TGCGCCAGCAGCTTGGTCTCCAGCACAAACACTGAAGCTTTCTTT. Its protein is CASSLVSSTNTEAFF.

The genes are TRBV21-1 and TRBJ1-1; the table calls TRBD1, which could not be checked here. TRBV21-1 is designated a pseudogene. The CDR3 has 14 residues. The CDR3 spells CASSNGPPNTEAFF. CDR3 nucleotides: TGTGCCAGCAGCAATGGCCCCCCGAACACTGAAGCTTTCTTT.

This clonotype was seen ten or more times. The genes are TRBV10-3 and TRBJ2-1; 10 nucleotides align to TRBD1. This CDR3 is built from 13 residues. V gave up 10 bases and J gave up 6 bases; unmatched junction bases: 6. Germline assignment: CDR1 ENHRY and CDR2 SYGVKD. The CDR3 reads CASQDRGTNEQFF. The CDR3 DNA is TGTGCCAGCCAGGACAGGGGGACCAATGAGCAGTTCTTC.

This clonotype was recorded a few times. This chain links TRBV7-2 with TRBJ2-1; D is unresolved. Per germline, CDR1 SGHTA and CDR2 FQGNSA. The CDR3 has 13 amino acids. Between the trimmed V and J ends, which lost 5 bases and 5 bases, there was a span of 10 bases. The chain's CDR3 is CASSERIDNEQFF. For the CDR3, the DNA is TGTGCCAGCAGCGAACGTATAGACAATGAGCAGTTCTTC. Filled out from reference TRBV7-2 and TRBJ2-1, the complete variable domain reads GAGVSQSPSNKVTEKGKDVELRCDPISGHTALYWYRQSLGQGLEFLIYFQGNSAPDKSGLPSDRFSAERTGGSVSTLTIQRTQQEDSAVYLCASSERIDNEQFFGPGTRLTVL.

This clonotype was recorded a few times. The V and J genes are TRBV21-1 and TRBJ1-1. TRBV21-1 has pseudogene status. CDR3 length: 11 residues. CDR3 bases: TGTGCCAGCTTGGGCAACACTGAAGCTTTCTTT. This encodes CASLGNTEAFF.

This clonotype was observed many times. This rearrangement joins TRBV19 to TRBJ2-1; D ambiguous. The germline V and J ends were trimmed by 5 bases and 0 bases, with 17 bases remaining between them. This CDR3 region has 17 residues. The V gene's germline CDR1 is LNHDA and CDR2 SQIVND (reference sequence). The CDR3: CASSLGRIQSSYNEQFF. CDR3 DNA: TGTGCCAGTAGTCTCGGGCGAATACAGAGCTCCTACAATGAGCAGTTCTTC.

This clonotype was recorded many times. The chain couples TRBV12-3 or TRBV12-4 to TRBJ1-1; D may be TRBD1 (6 bases). V was pared by 6 bases and J by 3 bases, with 14 bases between. The CDR3 is made up of 14 amino acids. CDR3 in amino acids: CASSSRTADTEAFF. DNA of the CDR3: TGTGCCAGCAGCTCTCGGACAGCGGACACTGAAGCTTTCTTT.

This clonotype was recorded many times. CDR3 sequence: CASSPSGGLTYEQYF. The CDR3 DNA is TGTGCCAGCAGCCCCTCAGGCGGGCTAACCTACGAGCAGTACTTC. This chain connects TRBV7-2 to TRBJ2-7, with D possibly matching TRBD2 (5 bases). Germline CDR1 reads SGHTA; CDR2 reads FQGNSA. Trimming removed 5 bases from V and 2 bases from J, with 16 bases in between. This CDR3 spans 15 amino acids.

This clonotype was seen repeatedly, ten times or more. The V gene is TRBV3-1, the J gene TRBJ2-5, with 8 positions matching TRBD2. The CDR3 contains 15 residues. With 0 bases clipped from V and 4 bases from J, the junction kept 4 bases outside the gene matches. Germline loops: CDR1 LGHDT, CDR2 YNNKEL (reference sequence). The CDR3 protein is CASSQDGLAGETQYF. CDR3 DNA: TGTGCCAGCAGCCAAGATGGGCTAGCGGGAGAGACCCAGTACTTC.

This clonotype was found a few times. The rearrangement links TRBV20-1 to TRBJ2-1, with 9 bases lining up with TRBD2. V lost 6 bases and J lost 9; bases outside the gene matches: 18. CDR1 and CDR2 (germline): DFQATT, SNEGSKA (reference sequence). This CDR3 region has 16 residues. The CDR3 DNA reads TGCAGTGCCCCTAGGTTATTTGCGGGAGGGCCAGGTGAGCAGTTCTTC. Translation: CSAPRLFAGGPGEQFF.

This clonotype has at least ten counts. V gene TRBV7-9 combines with J gene TRBJ2-7; D is ambiguous. CDR1 and CDR2 (germline): SEHNR, FQNEAQ (reference sequence). The CDR3 runs to 12 residues. V was shortened by 1 base and J by 2 bases, with 3 bases between the two germline ends. The chain's CDR3 is CASSLGAYEQYF. The CDR3, as DNA: TGTGCCAGCAGCTTAGGGGCCTACGAGCAGTACTTC.

V gene TRBV28 combines with J gene TRBJ2-5; perhaps D is TRBD1 or TRBD2 (5 bases each). V was cut by 3 bases and J by 5 bases, with 10 bases left in between. The V gene's germline CDR1 is MDHEN and CDR2 SYDVKM. The CDR3 extends over 13 amino acids. The chain's CDR3 is CASSFPGSETQYF. The DNA of the CDR3 is TGTGCCAGCAGTTTCCCAGGGAGCGAGACCCAGTACTTC.

The genes are TRBV20-1 and TRBJ2-3; possibly TRBD1 or TRBD2 for D (6 bases each). Germline CDR1 DFQATT, CDR2 SNEGSKA (reference sequence). The V end lost 6 bases, the J end lost 3 bases, and 16 bases lay between the germline ends. This CDR3 contains 14 residues. The CDR3 nucleotides read TGCAGTGCACATACAGGGAGGCGAACAGATACGCAGTATTTT. Its translation: CSAHTGRRTDTQYF.

This clonotype was seen many times. This sequence joins TRBV28 and TRBJ2-7; the match to TRBD1 covers 8 bases. This CDR3 is 16 amino acids long. Trimming removed 4 bases from V and 1 base from J; junction bases left unmatched: 9. Germline loops: CDR1 MDHEN, CDR2 SYDVKM. The CDR3 nucleotides are TGTGCCAGCAGTTCTTTCTCAGGGGGCCCTTCCTACGAGCAGTACTTC. It translates to CASSSFSGGPSYEQYF. The full variable domain, rest sourced from reference TRBV28 and TRBJ2-7, is DVKVTQSSRYLVKRTGEKVFLECVQDMDHENMFWYRQDPGLGLRLIYFSYDVKMKEKGDIPEGYSVSREKKERFSLILESASTNQTSMYLCASSSFSGGPSYEQYFGPGTRLTVT.

The chain carries TRBV10-3 and TRBJ1-3; 7 nucleotides line up with TRBD1. The CDR3 extends over 13 amino acids. CDR1 is ENHRY and CDR2 is SYGVKD in the germline V gene. The trim removed 10 bases at V and 2 bases at J, leaving 5 bases unmatched. The CDR3 region has the DNA TGTGCCACCACAGGGGCTACTGGAAACACCATATATTTT. Its protein is CATTGATGNTIYF.

This clonotype was counted between two and nine times. The chain recombines TRBV5-1 with TRBJ2-3; possibly TRBD1 for D (5 bases). V lost 1 base, J lost 2 bases, and 11 bases lay in between. The CDR3 has 15 amino acids. Germline V gene lookup returns CDR1 SGHRS and CDR2 YFSETQ. The CDR3 loop is CASSLRQGFTDTQYF. DNA for the CDR3: TGCGCCAGCAGCTTGCGCCAGGGCTTCACAGATACGCAGTATTTT.

This clonotype has at least ten counts. The genes are TRBV24-1 and TRBJ2-6, with D unresolved. Germline CDR1 KGHDR, CDR2 SFDVKD. V lost 3 bases and J 0 bases, leaving 8 bases between the germline ends. CDR3 length: 16 amino acids. Written as DNA, the CDR3 is TGTGCCACCAGTGATACGGCCCACTCTGGGGCCAACGTCCTGACTTTC. Translated: CATSDTAHSGANVLTF.

The chain has TRBV28 and TRBJ2-7; D possibly corresponds to TRBD1 (6 bases). V gave up 6 bases and J gave up 1 base, with 16 bases separating them. Germline CDR1 and CDR2: MDHEN and SYDVKM. The CDR3 contains 15 residues. The CDR3 sequence: CASSAADRPSYEQYF. The CDR3 nucleotides are TGTGCCAGCAGCGCAGCCGACAGGCCTTCCTACGAGCAGTACTTC. The full variable domain, its missing parts supplied by reference TRBV28 and TRBJ2-7, is DVKVTQSSRYLVKRTGEKVFLECVQDMDHENMFWYRQDPGLGLRLIYFSYDVKMKEKGDIPEGYSVSREKKERFSLILESASTNQTSMYLCASSAADRPSYEQYFGPGTRLTVT.

The chain employs TRBV2 and TRBJ2-6; D may correspond to TRBD1 or TRBD2 (5 bases each). V was clipped by 6 bases and J by 0 bases, with 18 bases between them. CDR1 and CDR2 from the germline V gene are SNHLY and FYNNEI. The CDR3 extends over 18 amino acids. The CDR3 loop reads CASSAAQGRDSGANVLTF. CDR3 DNA: TGTGCCAGCAGCGCTGCCCAGGGACGAGACTCTGGGGCCAACGTCCTGACTTTC.